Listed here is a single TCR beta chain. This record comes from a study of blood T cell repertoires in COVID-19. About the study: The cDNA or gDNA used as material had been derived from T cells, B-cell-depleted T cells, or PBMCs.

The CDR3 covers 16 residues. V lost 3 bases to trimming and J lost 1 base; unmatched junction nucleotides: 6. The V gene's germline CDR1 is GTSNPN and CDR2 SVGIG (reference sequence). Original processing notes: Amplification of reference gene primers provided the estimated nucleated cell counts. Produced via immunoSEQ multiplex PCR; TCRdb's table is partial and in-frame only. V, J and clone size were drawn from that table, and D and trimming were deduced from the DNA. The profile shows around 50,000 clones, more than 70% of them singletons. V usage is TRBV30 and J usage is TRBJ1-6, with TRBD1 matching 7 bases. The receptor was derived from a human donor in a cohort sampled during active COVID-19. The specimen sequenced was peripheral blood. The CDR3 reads CAWRDRVGSYNSPLHF. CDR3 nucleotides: TGTGCCTGGAGAGACAGGGTGGGGTCCTATAATTCACCCCTCCACTTT.